This T cell receptor (beta chain) is from a study of blood T cell repertoires in COVID-19. Study overall: Sample material is recorded as cDNA or gDNA derived from T cells, B-cell-depleted T cells, or PBMCs.

In the original analysis: Researchers report that nucleated cell counts were estimated from reference gene primer amplification. Clones were read by immunoSEQ multiplex PCR, and TCRdb kept only the in-frame ones, dropping some. The V and J calls and clone size are taken from that table; D and trimming were inferred from the DNA. The table has approximately 280,000 clones, around 90% seen once. This CDR3 has 15 amino acids. Germline-derived CDR1 and CDR2 are SGDLS and YYNGEE. V was clipped by 4 bases and J by 2 bases; unmatched bases: 5. This TCR derives from a woman in her thirties or forties who had recovered from COVID-19. The sample comprised PBMCs or T cells enriched from blood (not recorded which). This chain uses TRBV9 with TRBJ2-2; 7 nucleotides align to TRBD1. CDR3: CASSLDRDNTGELFF. The DNA of the CDR3 is TGTGCCAGCAGCCTAGACAGGGACAACACCGGGGAGCTGTTTTTT.